This TCR beta chain comes out of a study of CD4 T cells in relation to SARS-CoV-2 and coronaviruses. About the research overall: TCR beta CDR3s were sequenced after roughly ten-day antigen culture of PBMCs.

Naive and memory CD4+ T cells were cultured with CEF, then survey-sequenced. TCRdb's table, derived via immunoSEQ multiplex PCR, lists solely in-frame clones and lacks some. The sample contains 30,000 to 45,000 clones, more than 60% of which appear only once. As to this clone: The target antigen is unknown.

Germline assignment: CDR1 KGHSH and CDR2 LQKENI. There are 17 residues in the CDR3. Trimming took off 2 bases at V and 1 base at J, with 16 bases between the two ends. The J gene is TRBJ2-3, the V gene TRBV18, with a tentative D call TRBD2 (6 bases). Sequencing input: memory CD4+ T cells from PBMCs, cultured in vitro. The receptor was derived from an adult with COVID-19. DNA of the CDR3: TGTGCCAGCTCACCAAGACCAGGGCGCGGGGGCACAGATACGCAGTATTTT. Encoded protein: CASSPRPGRGGTDTQYF. The full variable domain, its missing parts supplied by reference TRBV18 and TRBJ2-3, is NAGVMQNPRHLVRRRGQEARLRCSPMKGHSHVYWYRQLPEEGLKFMVYLQKENIIDESGMPKERFSAEFPKEGPSILRIQQVVRGDSAAYFCASSPRPGRGGTDTQYFGPGTRLTVL.